The clone carrying this T cell receptor (beta chain) has a count of ten or more. The sample comes from a study of T cells after yellow fever vaccination. Trimming pared 4 bases from V and 0 bases from J, leaving 6 bases between. Germline-derived CDR1 and CDR2 are SGHDN and FVKESK. The CDR3 length is 14 residues. For TCR, cDNA came from 5'RACE template switching, which added a universal primer site and UMIs. TCRdb called the 5' RACE reads again in MiXCR, with one record for every CDR3 protein. Found here are around 180,000 distinct CDR3 sequences, approximately 6.2% of them singletons; the top ten hold less than 3%.

The chain employs TRBV14 and TRBJ2-2; the D is unclear. The sample consisted of CD4+ T cells sorted from PBMCs, taken on the day of the first yellow fever vaccination. This receptor was identified in a man between 18 and 35 years old who received the YFV17D yellow fever vaccine. The CDR3: CASSRHANTGELFF. The CDR3 DNA reads TGTGCCAGCAGCCGACACGCGAACACCGGGGAGCTGTTTTTT.